A selection of T cell receptor beta chains follows, all from one sample in a study of T cells in Graves' hyperthyroidism and ophthalmopathy. TCRdb processed the multiplex PCR reads anew with MiXCR; each CDR3 protein has one entry. The sample yields approximately 430,000 distinct CDR3 sequences, around 14% seen once. The specimen sequenced was blood. These receptor sequences come from a woman aged 18 to 35 with Graves' hyperthyroidism. Each CDR3 is given with its conserved first and last residue. The D gene is left open where the match is weak. Clone size is shown for a subset of rows, as once, few, many or a class of expanded clone.

clone size	J gene	V gene	D gene	CDR3 DNA	CDR3 protein
.	TRBJ1-5	TRBV4-1	.	TGCGCCAGCAGCCCCTCCTCGGGTGCTCCGGTGCATTTT	CASSPSSGAPVHF
few	TRBJ1-6	TRBV18	.	TGTGCCAGCTCACCGGACAGTAGCTCCTATAATTCACCCCTCCACTTT	CASSPDSSSYNSPLHF
many	TRBJ2-2	TRBV2	.	TGTGCCAGCACGCGCATTGGGAACGGGGAGCTGTTTTTT	CASTRIGNGELFF
few	TRBJ1-5	TRBV19	.	TGTGCCAGTAGTCGAGGGTTGGAGGGCAATCAGCCCCAGCATTTT	CASSRGLEGNQPQHF
many	TRBJ2-2	TRBV12-3/TRBV12-4	.	TGTGCCAGCATGGGCCCCACCGGGGAGCTGTTTTTT	CASMGPTGELFF
few	TRBJ2-2	TRBV30	TRBD2	TGTGCCTGGAGTGTACGATCCAGCGGGGGGAACACCGGGGAGCTGTTTTTT	CAWSVRSSGGNTGELFF
few	TRBJ2-7	TRBV9	TRBD2	TGTGCCAGCAGCGTAGGCGGGGGGTTTTCCTACGAGCAGTACTTC	CASSVGGGFSYEQYF
.	TRBJ2-5	TRBV12-3/TRBV12-4	.	TGTGCCAGCAGTCCAACAGCCGGGAAGACCCAGTACTTC	CASSPTAGKTQYF
many	TRBJ2-5	TRBV15	TRBD1	TGTGCCACCAGCAGTTTACAGGGGCGAGAGACCCAGTACTTC	CATSSLQGRETQYF
many	TRBJ2-2	TRBV18	.	TGTGCCAGCTCTATAGAGCCTCCGAACACCGGGGAGCTGTTTTTT	CASSIEPPNTGELFF
many	TRBJ1-1	TRBV9	.	TGTGCCAGCAGCGTCTACGAGGGGCTGAACACTGAAGCTTTCTTT	CASSVYEGLNTEAFF
many	TRBJ2-3	TRBV2	TRBD2	TGTGCCAGCAGTTCAGCGGGAGGGCCCGCAGATACGCAGTATTTT	CASSSAGGPADTQYF
many	TRBJ1-2	TRBV20-1	.	TGCAGTGCTAGGGTAGGACGGTCTAACTATGGCTACACCTTC	CSARVGRSNYGYTF
.	TRBJ2-3	TRBV5-5	.	TGTGCCAGCAGCCCACAGGGGACTACTGATAAAGATACGCAGTATTTT	CASSPQGTTDKDTQYF
many	TRBJ1-1	TRBV3-1	.	TGTGCCAGCAGCCAATCATCCGAAGCTTTCTTT	CASSQSSEAFF
.	TRBJ2-3	TRBV12-5	.	TGTGCTAGTGGTTTGGTATATGATACGCAGTATTTT	CASGLVYDTQYF
.	TRBJ2-7	TRBV28	TRBD1	TGTGCCAGCAGTTTGGACCGGACAGGAGGCGAGCAGTACTTC	CASSLDRTGGEQYF
.	TRBJ2-7	TRBV14	TRBD1	TGTGCCAGCAGCCCTTGGGACAGCCCCTACGAGCAGTACTTC	CASSPWDSPYEQYF
few	TRBJ1-1	TRBV5-1	.	TGCGCCAGCAGCTTGATTGCGGGGATGAACACTGAAGCTTTCTTT	CASSLIAGMNTEAFF
few	TRBJ2-7	TRBV30	.	TGTGCCTGGAGTGTCTCGGACATCAGCTACGAGCAGTACTTC	CAWSVSDISYEQYF
many	TRBJ1-6	TRBV11-3	.	TGTGCCAGCAGCTTAGAACGTAGCTATAATTCACCCCTCCACTTT	CASSLERSYNSPLHF
few	TRBJ1-5	TRBV29-1	TRBD1	TGCAGCGTTGCTAAGGACAGGTCCAATCAGCCCCAGCATTTT	CSVAKDRSNQPQHF
.	TRBJ1-6	TRBV18	.	TGTGCCAGCTCACCAAGTGTGAGGCCCGATTCACCCCTCCACTTT	CASSPSVRPDSPLHF
many	TRBJ1-2	TRBV5-1	.	TGCGCCAGCAGCTTGATTTCCGCGGGTGGCTACACCTTC	CASSLISAGGYTF
many	TRBJ2-6	TRBV7-9	.	TGTGCCAGCAGCCCTGGGACTGGGGCCAACGTCCTGACTTTC	CASSPGTGANVLTF
many	TRBJ2-5	TRBV3-1	TRBD2	TGTGCCAGCAGCCCGACTAGCAGAGAGACCCAGTACTTC	CASSPTSRETQYF
many	TRBJ2-7	TRBV18	.	TGTGCCAGCTCACAGGACCCAGGCAGGGTACACGAGCAGTACTTC	CASSQDPGRVHEQYF
many	TRBJ2-5	TRBV20-1	.	TGCAGTGCTAGAAGTCTAGCGGAGACCCAGTACTTC	CSARSLAETQYF
many	TRBJ2-7	TRBV15	.	TGTGCCACCAGCAGAGGAAATTGGGGGGACGAGCAGTACTTC	CATSRGNWGDEQYF
many	TRBJ2-1	TRBV2	TRBD2	TGTGCCAGCACCGCAAATCTTGGACTAGCGGAAAATGAGCAGTTCTTC	CASTANLGLAENEQFF
many	TRBJ2-5	TRBV7-8	TRBD1	TGTGCCAGCAGCTTCCGGGACAGGGAAGAGACCCAGTACTTC	CASSFRDREETQYF
many	TRBJ2-7	TRBV10-3	TRBD2	TGTGCCATCAGTGCGTACGGGGGCGGGGGGCCCGAGAACGAGCAGTACTTC	CAISAYGGGGPENEQYF
.	TRBJ1-1	TRBV20-1	.	TGCAGTGCTAGAGAGGTGGGGCAGGGAGGGAACACTGAAGCTTCCTTT	CSAREVGQGGNTEASF
many	TRBJ1-2	TRBV5-1	TRBD1	TGCGCCAGCAGCGGAGGGACAGCTAACTATGGCTACACCTTC	CASSGGTANYGYTF
many	TRBJ1-1	TRBV20-1	.	TGCAGTGCTAGAGATTTAGGGGTAAACACTGAAGCTTTCTTT	CSARDLGVNTEAFF
.	TRBJ2-2	TRBV19	.	TGTGCCAGTAGTAAATATCTACAGGGGACGGGAGCCGGGGAGCTGTTTTTT	CASSKYLQGTGAGELFF
.	TRBJ2-6	TRBV4-1	.	TGCGCCAGCAGCCATGGTGGGGCCAACGTCCTGACTTTC	CASSHGGANVLTF
.	TRBJ2-3	TRBV19	TRBD2	TGTGCCAGCGGAGCGGGGGGGCATAATACGCAGTATTTT	CASGAGGHNTQYF
many	TRBJ2-1	TRBV20-1	.	TGCAGTGCTAGGTCGTCTGGGGGGCACTCCTACAATGAGCAGTTCTTC	CSARSSGGHSYNEQFF
many	TRBJ2-2	TRBV11-3	.	TGTGCCAGCAGCCACGAGGGCCTGACCACCGGGGAGCTGTTTTTT	CASSHEGLTTGELFF
.	TRBJ1-4	TRBV11-3	.	TGTGCCAGCAGCTCCTCCTGGGGTCCGCAGTCTAATGAAAAACTGTTTTTT	CASSSSWGPQSNEKLFF
many	TRBJ2-1	TRBV12-3/TRBV12-4	TRBD1	TGTGCCAGCAGCACGTACAGGGGCGGCTACAATGAGCAGTTCTTC	CASSTYRGGYNEQFF
many	TRBJ1-4	TRBV18	.	TGTGCCAGCTCTGAAGGTGGCGAAAAACTGTTTTTT	CASSEGGEKLFF
many	TRBJ2-3	TRBV6-2/TRBV6-3	.	TGTGCCAGCAGTACGATGGGTACGCAGTATTTT	CASSTMGTQYF
many	TRBJ1-6	TRBV30	.	TGTGCCTGGAATAGGGTGGGGGATTCACCCCTCCACTTT	CAWNRVGDSPLHF
many	TRBJ2-2	TRBV6-1	TRBD2	TGTGCCAGCAGTGGCACTAGCGGGGGGGCCCCCGGGGAGCTGTTTTTT	CASSGTSGGAPGELFF
many	TRBJ1-6	TRBV10-3	TRBD1	TGTGCCATCAGCCGGACAGGGGAGAATTCACCCCTCCACTTT	CAISRTGENSPLHF
.	TRBJ2-5	TRBV18	TRBD1	TGTGCCAGCTCCCCCGGACAGGGACCATCGAGGGAGACCCAGTACTTC	CASSPGQGPSRETQYF
many	TRBJ2-7	TRBV5-6	.	TGTGCCAGCAGCTTCCGGCGAGCCAACAGGGACCCCTACGAGCAGTACTTC	CASSFRRANRDPYEQYF